Sequencing of this TCR beta chain was carried out in a study of blood T cell repertoires in COVID-19. Overall study: Acute and convalescent COVID-19 specimens originated in the United States, Italy and Spain. The analysed material was cDNA or gDNA that came from T cells, B-cell-depleted T cells, or PBMCs.

Participants came from about 24 US areas, aged roughly 18 to 95 years. Libraries were prepared by immunoSEQ multiplex PCR; TCRdb keeps only in-frame clonotypes and omits some of them. The repertoire consists of about 170,000 clones, with around 78% occurring once and the leading ten covering 4.4%. The TCR comes from a woman aged 50 to 65 who had recovered from COVID-19. The specimen sequenced was PBMCs or T cells enriched from blood (not recorded which).

The CDR3 nucleotides read TGTGCCAGCAGACCACAGGGTTACTCTGGAAACACCATATATTTT. Its translation: CASRPQGYSGNTIYF. This chain joins TRBV6-6 and TRBJ1-3; D possibly corresponds to TRBD1 (6 bases). CDR1 and CDR2 (germline): MNHNY, SVGAGI (reference sequence). Trimming took off 6 bases at V and 0 bases at J, with 12 bases between the two ends. The CDR3 covers 15 residues.